This TCR beta chain came from a study of T cell repertoires in cytomegalovirus infection. Study-wide context: Shared public TCR beta signatures pointed to both CMV infection and a matching HLA type.

Turning to this clonotype: Its antigen is not identified.

TCRdb passed the reads through MiXCR, listing each CDR3 protein once. Of 450,000 to 600,000 distinct CDR3 sequences in the sample, approximately 42% were seen once. Germline trimming cut 4 bases from V and 10 bases from J; bases unmatched to any gene: 13. Germline V gene lookup returns CDR1 SNHLY and CDR2 FYNNEI. The CDR3 covers 16 residues. Sequences were derived from cultured PBMCs, sampled from culture after CMV antigen stimulation. This sequence joins TRBV2 and TRBJ1-6; 7 bases fit TRBD1. The sequence came from a human donor in good health (CMV status not recorded). Some clones in this sample may be carry-over from other donors' samples. The CDR3, as DNA: TGTGCCAGCAGTGTAAGGACAGGAGCTGGAGGATCACCCCTCCACTTT. This gives the protein CASSVRTGAGGSPLHF.